This entry features one T cell receptor beta chain sequence. The germline V gene has CDR1 LGHDT and CDR2 YNNKEL (reference sequence). Germline trimming cut 4 bases from V and 4 bases from J; bases unmatched to any gene: 10. The CDR3 spans 17 residues. The assay was immunoSEQ multiplex PCR, and TCRdb's table has in-frame clones only and misses some. The sample carries about 150,000 clones, roughly four fifths recorded once. This sample was included in a study of blood T cell repertoires in COVID-19. The sequence came from a human donor with acute or convalescent COVID-19. The donor label of this sample is uncertain. Sequenced: peripheral blood. The chain is built from TRBV3-1 (or the pseudogene TRBV3-2) and TRBJ2-5; TRBD2 aligns across 12 bases. This CDR3 is CASSPYLASGGGETQYF. For the CDR3, the DNA is TGTGCCAGCAGCCCCTACTTAGCTAGCGGGGGGGGAGAGACCCAGTACTTC.